One sample yielded the 28 T cell receptor beta chains listed below, sequenced in a study of cytomegalovirus exposure and HLA in healthy donors. The PCR made use of 60 Vbeta and 13 Jbeta primers. Assay: immunoSEQ multiplex PCR; the TCRdb copy retains only in-frame clones and omits some. The table has around 200,000 clones, 70% to 90% seen once. The sequenced material came from PBMCs. These receptors were taken from a woman in her forties or fifties in good health and CMV-seronegative.

The gene calls are TRBV5-4 and TRBJ2-4; tentative D call: TRBD2 (5 bases). V was clipped by 2 bases and J by 6 bases, with 15 bases between them. The CDR3 length is 15 residues. Germline assignment: CDR1 SGHNT and CDR2 YYREEE (reference sequence). The CDR3 is CASSFGTSPGNIQYF. The CDR3 coding sequence is TGTGCCAGCAGCTTTGGTACTAGTCCCGGAAACATTCAGTACTTC.

The CDR3 coding sequence is TGTGCCTGGAGTACAGGCGGCAGCCCAAACACCATATATTTT. Protein sequence: CAWSTGGSPNTIYF. This chain connects TRBV30 to TRBJ1-3, with D maybe TRBD1 (5 bases). Trimming pared 2 bases from V and 6 bases from J, leaving 14 bases between. The CDR3 is made up of 14 amino acids. The germline CDR1 and CDR2 sequences are GTSNPN and SVGIG (reference sequence).

CDR3 DNA: TGTGCCAGCATAATAGGGACAGGAAATAAATATGGCTACACCTTC. Translated: CASIIGTGNKYGYTF. The chain links TRBV28 to TRBJ1-2; TRBD1 aligns across 8 bases. This CDR3 has 15 amino acids. The V segment lost 7 bases and the J segment 5 bases; nucleotides outside the gene matches: 12. The germline V gene encodes CDR1 MDHEN and CDR2 SYDVKM.

This chain connects TRBV28 to TRBJ1-2, with D possibly matching TRBD1 (6 bases). V lost 5 bases and J lost 2, with 9 bases in between. CDR1 is MDHEN, CDR2 SYDVKM, per germline. This CDR3 is 13 amino acids long. The CDR3 is CASSVDRNYGYTF. The DNA of the CDR3 is TGTGCCAGCAGTGTCGACAGGAACTATGGCTACACCTTC.

This chain connects TRBV27 to TRBJ1-4; 7 nucleotides line up with TRBD1. This CDR3 is 16 amino acids long. Germline trimming cut 3 bases from V and 8 bases from J; bases unmatched to any gene: 12. The germline V gene encodes CDR1 MNHEY and CDR2 SMNVEV (reference sequence). The CDR3 sequence is CASSFQQGIGLEKLFF. The CDR3 DNA reads TGTGCCAGCAGTTTTCAACAGGGGATAGGATTAGAAAAACTGTTTTTT. The full variable domain, in which reference TRBV27 and TRBJ1-4 provide the parts outside the CDR3, is EAQVTQNPRYLITVTGKKLTVTCSQNMNHEYMSWYRQDPGLGLRQIYYSMNVEVTDKGDVPEGYKVSRKEKRNFPLILESPSPNQTSLYFCASSFQQGIGLEKLFFGSGTQLSVL.

The chain employs TRBV10-1 and TRBJ1-2, with TRBD1 matching 7 bases. Looked up from germline, CDR1 is WNHNN and CDR2 is SYGVQD (reference sequence). V was pared by 0 bases and J by 2 bases, with 9 bases of the junction left unmatched. This CDR3 spans 17 amino acids. CDR3 in amino acids: CASSESPLGTENYGYTF. The CDR3, as DNA: TGCGCCAGCAGTGAGTCACCCTTGGGGACAGAGAACTATGGCTACACCTTC.

The chain uses TRBV4-1 and TRBJ2-7; D is unclear. Germline lookup yields CDR1 MGHRA and CDR2 YSYEKL. The CDR3 length is 14 residues. Trimming took off 4 bases at V and 0 bases at J, with 10 bases between the two ends. As DNA, the CDR3 is TGCGCCAGCAGCCTCCTGGCAGGCTCCTACGAGCAGTACTTC. This gives the protein CASSLLAGSYEQYF.

The genes are TRBV5-1 and TRBJ1-2, with 8 bases that match TRBD1. Trimming removed 4 bases from V and 3 bases from J; junction bases left unmatched: 8. Per germline, CDR1 SGHRS and CDR2 YFSETQ. This CDR3 comprises 15 residues. This CDR3 reads CASSGRTGWDYGYTF. CDR3 DNA: TGCGCCAGCAGCGGAAGGACAGGGTGGGACTATGGCTACACCTTC.

This sequence joins TRBV19 and TRBJ2-5; perhaps TRBD2 as D (5 bases). The V gene's germline CDR1 is LNHDA and CDR2 SQIVND (reference sequence). The length of the CDR3 is 15 residues. Deletions cut 6 bases from V and 2 bases from J, with 16 bases between. The CDR3 sequence is CASRSVASGQETQYF. CDR3 nucleotide sequence: TGTGCCAGTAGGTCCGTTGCCAGCGGACAAGAGACCCAGTACTTC.

V gene TRBV28 combines with J gene TRBJ2-7; TRBD2 aligns across 8 bases. V trimming: 6 bases; J trimming: 7 bases; junction bases outside the gene matches: 8. The CDR3 covers 13 residues. Germline CDR1 MDHEN, CDR2 SYDVKM. As DNA, the CDR3 is TGTGCCAGCAGGCGAACCGGGACTAGGGAGCAGTACTTC. This translates into CASRRTGTREQYF.

Regarding this clone: Other DNA sequences within the sample encode an identical CDR3. This rearrangement joins TRBV7-6 to TRBJ1-3; D unresolved. Germline V gives CDR1 SGHVS, CDR2 FNYEAQ. The length of the CDR3 is 15 residues. Between the trimmed V and J ends, which lost 1 base and 4 bases, there was a span of 11 bases. CDR3 DNA sequence: TGTGCCAGCAGCTTAGAGCGCGCTGGGGGAAACACCATATATTTT. As protein: CASSLERAGGNTIYF. Using reference TRBV7-6 and TRBJ1-3 for the parts outside the CDR3, the full variable domain is GAGVSQSPRYKVTKRGQDVALRCDPISGHVSLYWYRQALGQGPEFLTYFNYEAQQDKSGLPNDRFSAERPEGSISTLTIQRTEQRDSAMYRCASSLERAGGNTIYFGEGSWLTVV.

About this clone: Mismatch with germline at one junction end may stem from a read error. This rearrangement joins TRBV7-9 to TRBJ1-1; D not certain. Germline V CDR1 and CDR2: SEHNR, FQNEAQ (reference sequence). The CDR3 sequence is 9 residues long. This chain's CDR3 is CSSSDGAFF. CDR3 DNA sequence: TGTTCCAGCAGCGACGGGGCTTTCTTT.

The chain carries TRBV28 and TRBJ1-4; perhaps TRBD1 as D (6 bases). The CDR3 totals 15 residues. Germline V gene lookup returns CDR1 MDHEN and CDR2 SYDVKM. The V and J ends lost 2 bases and 8 bases respectively, with 15 bases between them. CDR3 sequence reads: CASSLGGGRREKLFF. CDR3 in DNA: TGTGCCAGCAGTTTAGGGGGGGGGCGCCGAGAAAAACTGTTTTTT.

The V gene is TRBV30, the J gene TRBJ1-6; TRBD1 is a possible D gene (5 bases). Trimming took off 4 bases at V and 0 bases at J, with 19 bases between the two ends. Germline assignment: CDR1 GTSNPN and CDR2 SVGIG (reference sequence). The CDR3 length is 18 residues. The chain's CDR3 is CAWKYGSRTSSYNSPLHF. For the CDR3, the DNA is TGTGCCTGGAAGTACGGATCGAGGACAAGCTCCTATAATTCACCCCTCCACTTT.

V gene TRBV5-1 combines with J gene TRBJ1-1, with D tentatively TRBD1 (6 bases). Germline CDR1 reads SGHRS; CDR2 reads YFSETQ. The CDR3 totals 19 residues. Trimming took 4 bases from V and 0 from J, leaving 25 bases between them. The CDR3 nucleotides are TGCGCCAGCAGCCATCCCTCCCCTGGGGGGGCCAAGATGAACACTGAAGCTTTCTTT. Amino acid sequence: CASSHPSPGGAKMNTEAFF.

This clone was observed once. The chain joins TRBV28 to TRBJ1-3; 7 bases are a match to TRBD1. The ends lost 6 bases at V and 1 base at J; junction bases unmatched: 9. The CDR3 covers 16 residues. CDR1 is MDHEN, CDR2 SYDVKM, per germline. CDR3 in DNA: TGTGCCAGCAGCCCTCCCCCGACAGGGTCTGGAAACACCATATATTTT. Translated, it gives CASSPPPTGSGNTIYF.

This chain uses TRBV5-5 with TRBJ2-7; 7 nucleotides align to TRBD1. Germline-derived CDR1 and CDR2 are SGHKS and YYEKEE (reference sequence). The CDR3 spans 13 residues. V was clipped by 2 bases and J by 3 bases; unmatched bases: 2. In nucleotides, the CDR3 is TGTGCCAGCAGCTTCCGACAGGGCTACGAGCAGTACTTC. Residues: CASSFRQGYEQYF.

Turning to this clone: At the DNA level, this CDR3 is encoded by other sequences in the same sample as well. The chain joins TRBV18 to TRBJ2-5, with D uncertain. V dropped 2 bases and J dropped 2 bases, with 9 bases sitting between them. The CDR3 is 14 residues long. Germline values: CDR1 KGHSH, CDR2 LQKENI. In nucleotides, the CDR3 is TGTGCCAGCTCACCAAGAGAGCTTCAAGAGACCCAGTACTTC. As protein: CASSPRELQETQYF.

This chain joins TRBV7-9 and TRBJ2-5, with D perhaps TRBD2 (7 bases). CDR1 is SEHNR, CDR2 FQNEAQ, per germline (reference sequence). Trimming pared 4 bases from V and 5 bases from J, leaving 11 bases between. The CDR3 contains 13 residues. CDR3 bases: TGTGCCAGCAGCTGGACTAGGGGGGAGACCCAGTACTTC. Encoded protein: CASSWTRGETQYF.

This chain uses TRBV5-1 with TRBJ1-2, with 9 bases fitting TRBD1. V was pared by 3 bases and J by 6 bases, with 3 bases of the junction left unmatched. The CDR3 is 13 residues long. Germline V CDR1 and CDR2: SGHRS, YFSETQ. CDR3 residues: CASSWGQGNGYTF. DNA of the CDR3: TGCGCCAGCAGCTGGGGACAGGGAAATGGCTACACCTTC.

The rearrangement links TRBV19 to TRBJ2-7, with 7 bases lining up with TRBD2. CDR1 is LNHDA, CDR2 SQIVND, per germline (reference sequence). V lost 3 bases to trimming and J lost 4 bases; unmatched junction nucleotides: 9. The CDR3 is 15 amino acids. The CDR3 nucleotides read TGTGCCAGTAGTATCTCTAGACTAGCCAAATACGAGCAGTACTTC. Encoded protein: CASSISRLAKYEQYF.

Regarding this clone: Other DNA sequences of this sample code for an identical CDR3. The V call is TRBV5-4, the J call TRBJ2-1; 8 nucleotides agree with TRBD2. CDR3 length equals 15 residues. The V and J ends lost 2 bases and 0 bases, in that order; junction bases with no gene match: 1. From germline, CDR1 is SGHNT and CDR2 YYREEE (reference sequence). Written as DNA, the CDR3 is TGTGCCAGCAGCTTAAGCGGGAGCTCCTACAATGAGCAGTTCTTC. Its translation is CASSLSGSSYNEQFF.

The chain couples TRBV5-4 to TRBJ2-5, with 8 nucleotides matching TRBD2. Germline V gene data show CDR1 as SGHNT and CDR2 as YYREEE (reference sequence). CDR3 length equals 16 residues. The J segment lost 4 bases and the V segment lost 4 bases, leaving 12 bases of the junction unmatched. The chain's CDR3 is CASSPYLGAGGETQYF. The CDR3 bases are TGTGCCAGCAGCCCATATTTAGGGGCGGGAGGAGAGACCCAGTACTTC.

The J gene is TRBJ2-6, the V gene TRBV15; possibly TRBD2 for D (6 bases). Looked up from germline, CDR1 is LNHNV and CDR2 is YYDKDF (reference sequence). Trimming shortened V by 5 bases and J by 4 bases, and 21 bases separated the two germline ends. This CDR3 is built from 18 residues. The CDR3 DNA is TGTGCCACCAGCCCCCGGGAGACTGCCGTATGGGGGGCCAACGTCCTGACTTTC. This gives the protein CATSPRETAVWGANVLTF.

The V gene is TRBV5-1, the J gene TRBJ2-1; TRBD2 matches 7 bases. The CDR3 is made up of 15 amino acids. With 0 bases clipped from V and 0 bases from J, the junction kept 0 bases outside the gene matches. Germline loops: CDR1 SGHRS, CDR2 YFSETQ. CDR3 loop: CASSLGTSSYNEQFF. The DNA of the CDR3 is TGCGCCAGCAGCTTGGGGACTAGCTCCTACAATGAGCAGTTCTTC.

V gene TRBV7-9 combines with J gene TRBJ2-5, with 8 positions matching TRBD2. Trimming at V came to 2 bases and at J to 4 bases, leaving 12 bases not matched to a gene. Per germline, CDR1 SEHNR and CDR2 FQNEAQ (reference sequence). The CDR3 length is 17 residues. CDR3 DNA sequence: TGTGCCAGCAGCTTACCCTTAGCGGGGAGGAGGGGAGAGACCCAGTACTTC. Translating gives CASSLPLAGRRGETQYF.

The rearrangement joins TRBV29-1 to TRBJ2-1; 7 positions agree with TRBD1. V shed 4 bases and J 2 bases; nucleotides not matched to a gene: 11. The CDR3 contains 16 residues. The germline CDR1 and CDR2 sequences are SQVTM and ANQGSEA. DNA for the CDR3: TGCAGCGTTGTCCCGTTGGGCAGGGGGACCTACAATGAGCAGTTCTTC. It yields the protein CSVVPLGRGTYNEQFF.

The CDR3 DNA sequence: TGTGCCAGCAGTTTACAGCGGGAGGGTACTCAGTACTTC. The encoded protein is CASSLQREGTQYF. The chain is built from TRBV11-1 and TRBJ2-4, with 10 bases that match TRBD2. CDR1 is SGHAT and CDR2 is FQDESV in the germline V gene (reference sequence). This CDR3 has 13 residues. The ends lost 6 bases at V and 12 bases at J; junction bases unmatched: 8.